Given below is one TCR beta chain in context. Its antigen remains unidentified. The data originate from a study of T cell responses to AZD1222 COVID-19 vaccine. The data were produced by immunoSEQ multiplex PCR, yet TCRdb's version contains in-frame clones alone and is incomplete. Of 90,000 to 150,000 clones in the sample, roughly 89% were seen once. Overall study findings and caveats: At baseline, just 6 or 7 AZD1222 recipients tested seropositive. Nearly half of spike-specific TCRs reportedly target unmutated variant regions. The sample set comprised mostly white British donors with more females, and clonal diversity was possibly underestimated. Spike-specific TCR breadth and depth both grew after two AZD1222 doses.

This specimen was peripheral blood, taken on day 0 of AZD1222 vaccination. This sequence was found in an adult in good health.

The CDR3 sequence: CASSPPQGFGKMFTF. The CDR3 DNA reads as TGTGCCAGCAGCCCCCCGCAAGGATTCGGGAAGATGTTCACCTTC. The chain uses TRBV28 and TRBJ1-2; D not certain. This CDR3 is built from 15 residues. The V gene lost 6 bases and the J gene lost 13 bases, with 27 bases spanning the gap. Germline values: CDR1 MDHEN, CDR2 SYDVKM.